The rows below give T cell receptor beta chains drawn from one sample of a study of shared clonotypes between healthy human individuals. The method was immunoSEQ multiplex PCR; TCRdb's version includes in-frame clones alone and lacks a portion of them. The sample has 1,500,000 or so clones, approximately 96% seen once. Sequenced material: naive CD4+ T cells sorted from blood. The receptors shown here come from a man aged 25 to 40 in good health. Each CDR3 is given with its conserved first and last residue. The D gene is left open where the match is weak. The size entry is marked missing in some rows and otherwise reads once, few, many or a size class.

size	V	D	J	DNA	CDR3
.	TRBV19	TRBD1	TRBJ2-7	TGTGCCAGTAGTAACCGGGACAGGGATTACGAGCAGTACTTC	CASSNRDRDYEQYF
.	TRBV18	.	TRBJ2-2	TGTGCCAGCTCACCTGAGAAGGCCGGGGAGCTGTTTTTT	CASSPEKAGELFF
.	TRBV6-5	TRBD1	TRBJ1-1	TGTGCCAGCAGTCAAGGACAGGCCACTGAAGCTTTCTTT	CASSQGQATEAFF
.	TRBV2	TRBD2	TRBJ2-7	TGTGCCAGCAGGAGGGCGGGAGGGCTCTCCTACGAGCAGTACTTC	CASRRAGGLSYEQYF
.	TRBV10-3	.	TRBJ2-6	TGTGCCATCAGCCGCTCTGGGGCCAACGTCCTGACTTTC	CAISRSGANVLTF
few	TRBV10-3	.	TRBJ2-2	TGTGCCATCAGTGAGTCGGGCGGGGAGCTGTTTTTT	CAISESGGELFF
.	TRBV28	.	TRBJ2-5	TGTGCCAGCAGTACCGTTTCAGAGACCCAGTACTTC	CASSTVSETQYF
.	TRBV19	TRBD1	TRBJ2-7	TGTGCCAGTAGGGACAGAGGCCGGGACAGGGACTACGAGCAGTACTTC	CASRDRGRDRDYEQYF
.	TRBV5-1	TRBD1	TRBJ2-7	TGCGCCAGCAGCTTCCAACGGGACAGGGGTCACGAGCAGTACTTC	CASSFQRDRGHEQYF
.	TRBV6-4	TRBD2	TRBJ2-1	TGTGCCAGCAGTGTTGGCGGGAGCTCCTACAATGAGCAGTTCTTC	CASSVGGSSYNEQFF
.	TRBV11-2	TRBD1	TRBJ2-3	TGTGCCAGCAGCTTACAGGGGGTTAACACAGATACGCAGTATTTT	CASSLQGVNTDTQYF
.	TRBV6-5	TRBD2	TRBJ2-7	TGTGCCAGCAGTTTAAGACTAGCGGGAGGAGACGAGCAGTACTTC	CASSLRLAGGDEQYF
.	TRBV10-3	TRBD1	TRBJ1-2	TGTGCCATCAGTGAGCTCGGACAGGGAGTTGGCTACACCTTC	CAISELGQGVGYTF
.	TRBV9	.	TRBJ1-2	TGTGCCAGCAGCGTGATGGGAAACTATGGCTACACCTTC	CASSVMGNYGYTF
.	TRBV5-1	.	TRBJ1-2	TGCGCCAGCAGCTTGGGGGGGCAGGCCGCAGGCTATGGCTACACCTTC	CASSLGGQAAGYGYTF
.	TRBV14	TRBD1	TRBJ2-2	TGTGCCAGCAGCCTCCTCATGACAGGGTCGGTCGCCGGGGAGCTGTTTTTT	CASSLLMTGSVAGELFF
.	TRBV5-1	.	TRBJ1-2	TGCGCCAGCAGCCTGACCACGGGTAACTATGGCTACACCTTC	CASSLTTGNYGYTF
.	TRBV9	.	TRBJ2-7	TGTGCCAGCAGCGCGTTTCCGACGCCAACCTACGAGCAGTACTTC	CASSAFPTPTYEQYF
.	TRBV5-5	.	TRBJ1-5	TGTGCCAGCAGTTCGCGGGGTATCGGCAATCAGCCCCAGCATTTT	CASSSRGIGNQPQHF
.	TRBV5-4	.	TRBJ2-7	TGTGCCAGCAGCCCCTCGCATTCTGGAGTCTACGAGCAGTACTTC	CASSPSHSGVYEQYF
once	TRBV27	TRBD2	TRBJ2-7	TGTGCCAGCAGTTACACCGGGACTAGCGGAGCCTACGAGCAGTACTTC	CASSYTGTSGAYEQYF
.	TRBV29-1	.	TRBJ1-4	TGCAGCGTTGAGTCAGATAATGAAAAACTGTTTTTT	CSVESDNEKLFF
.	TRBV5-1	TRBD2	TRBJ2-3	TGCGCCAGCAGCTTCCTTAGCGGGTCCGCAGATACGCAGTATTTT	CASSFLSGSADTQYF
.	TRBV6-1	.	TRBJ2-3	TGTGCACATTGGAGGGGTTGGGTAACAGATACGCAGTATTTT	CAHWRGWVTDTQYF
.	TRBV10-3	TRBD1	TRBJ1-1	TGTGCCATCAGTGTAAATCCGGGACAGGGATCCACTGAAGCTTTCTTT	CAISVNPGQGSTEAFF
.	TRBV11-1	TRBD2	TRBJ2-7	TGTGCCAGCAGCGAACTAGCGGAAAAGACCTACGAGCAGTACTTC	CASSELAEKTYEQYF
.	TRBV5-1	TRBD2	TRBJ2-1	TGCGCCAGCAGCTTGGCCGGCGGGAGGTTACCGTACAATGAGCAGTTCTTC	CASSLAGGRLPYNEQFF
.	TRBV7-2	TRBD2	TRBJ2-1	TGTGCCAGCAGCTTAGGTCTACTAGCGGGCAATGAGCAGTTCTTC	CASSLGLLAGNEQFF
.	TRBV5-5	TRBD2	TRBJ2-1	TGTGCCAGCAGCTTCGGGGGGTACTACAATGAGCAGTTCTTC	CASSFGGYYNEQFF
.	TRBV2	TRBD1	TRBJ2-4	TGTGCCAGCAGACTGTCCCGGGACAGGGGCACGCTAGCCGCCAAAAACATTCAGTACTTC	CASRLSRDRGTLAAKNIQYF
.	TRBV4-1	TRBD2	TRBJ2-7	TGCGCCAGCAGCCAAGCGACTAGCGGGGGGGGACTCTACGAGCAGTACTTC	CASSQATSGGGLYEQYF
.	TRBV9	.	TRBJ2-2	TGTGCCAGCAGCGTAGGGGCAACAGGGACCGGGGAGCTGTTTTTT	CASSVGATGTGELFF
.	TRBV10-1	TRBD2	TRBJ2-1	TGCGCCAGCAGCTATGGACTAGCGGGGAACAATGAGCAGTTCTTC	CASSYGLAGNNEQFF
.	TRBV19	TRBD1	TRBJ1-1	TGTGCCACCCTGACTATTCGGACAGGTTCGAACACTGAAGCTTTCTTT	CATLTIRTGSNTEAFF
.	TRBV7-2	.	TRBJ1-4	TGTGCCAGCAGCCGCTCTAGCCCAAATGAAAAACTGTTTTTT	CASSRSSPNEKLFF
.	TRBV28	.	TRBJ2-5	TGTGCCAGCACTGAGGGTGTTGGGACCCAGTACTTC	CASTEGVGTQYF
.	TRBV5-1	.	TRBJ2-4	TGCGCCAGCAGCCCCGGGGAGATACGGGACATTCAGTACTTC	CASSPGEIRDIQYF
.	TRBV19	.	TRBJ2-5	TGTGCCAGTAGTATGTCGAGCGGGTGGCCCTTGGGGGGAGAGACCCAGTACTTC	CASSMSSGWPLGGETQYF
.	TRBV27	TRBD1	TRBJ2-7	TGTGCCAGCAGTTTATCGGGACAGGGGGCGGGGGAGCAGTACTTC	CASSLSGQGAGEQYF
.	TRBV6-6	.	TRBJ2-1	TGTGCCACCCAAAGTAGCTCCTACAATGAGCAGTTCTTC	CATQSSSYNEQFF
.	TRBV11-2	.	TRBJ2-1	TGTGCCAGCAGCCACCCACCGTCCTACAATGAGCAGTTCTTC	CASSHPPSYNEQFF
.	TRBV28	.	TRBJ2-5	TGTGCCAGCTCGTCGGCTATCCTGAAAGAGACCCAGTACTTC	CASSSAILKETQYF
.	TRBV5-1	TRBD2	TRBJ2-5	TGCGCCAGCAGCTTGGCCGCACTAGCGCTTGGAGGGGAGACCCAGTACTTC	CASSLAALALGGETQYF
.	TRBV5-1	.	TRBJ2-5	TGCGCCAGCAGGGGTGGGGACACAGAGAAAGAGATCCAGTACTTC	CASRGGDTEKEIQYF
.	TRBV18	TRBD1	TRBJ1-5	TGTGCCAGCTCACCATTGGGGACAGTTTGGCATTTT	CASSPLGTVWHF
.	TRBV4-1	TRBD1	TRBJ1-2	TGCGCCAGCAGCCATGGACAGGGGGCGGGTGGCTACACCTTC	CASSHGQGAGGYTF
.	TRBV11-2	.	TRBJ1-1	TGTGCCAGCAGCTTTTTTCGGAGGAAGAACACTGAAGCTTTCTTT	CASSFFRRKNTEAFF
.	TRBV27	TRBD2	TRBJ2-5	TGTGCCAGCAGTACAGGGACTAGCGGGAGTCTAGAGACCCAGTACTTC	CASSTGTSGSLETQYF
.	TRBV15	.	TRBJ1-2	TGTGCCACCAGCAGAGAAAGGGCGCCGGCACTCTATGGCTACACCTTC	CATSRERAPALYGYTF
.	TRBV30	.	TRBJ2-5	TGTGCCTGGACGACAGAAGAGACCCAGTACTTC	CAWTTEETQYF
.	TRBV10-3	TRBD1	TRBJ2-3	TGTGCCATTCGAAGGACAGGGACAGATAGCACAGATACGCAGTATTTT	CAIRRTGTDSTDTQYF
.	TRBV18	TRBD1	TRBJ1-2	TGTGCCAGCTCACACGACAGGGGGGGACTCAGGAACTATGGCTACACCTTC	CASSHDRGGLRNYGYTF